This T cell receptor (beta chain) came from a study of neurological immune-mediated disorders. In the case of this clonotype: Its antigen is not known. This may be a read error: a much more frequent sequence differs by one nucleotide.

Study-wide results and caveats: There were no CDR3 amino acid sequences shared by expanded clones across subjects, a result suggesting private repertoires in all groups. For the multiple sclerosis repertoire cluster, an association with any clinical or MRI feature was absent. Whereas HTLV-1-associated myelopathy showed the most TCR clonal expansion, multiple sclerosis showed the least, with levels below those of healthy controls.

This CDR3 spans 12 amino acids. Germline-derived CDR1 and CDR2 are DFQATT and SNEGSKA (reference sequence). Trimming removed 8 bases at V and 2 bases at J, with 13 bases between. TCRdb passed the 5' RACE reads through MiXCR, listing each CDR3 protein once. The profile shows tens of thousands of distinct CDR3 sequences, almost 6% of them singletons. Sample time point: longitudinal time-point 2. V and J are TRBV20-1 and TRBJ2-7; no firm D call. Specimen: PBMCs. The receptor was isolated from a woman aged 55-70 years with multiple sclerosis. CDR3 residues: CSRHGSTYEQYF. The CDR3 DNA reads as TGCAGTCGTCACGGGTCTACCTACGAGCAGTACTTC.